The sequence of this T cell receptor beta chain was determined in a study of shared clonotypes between healthy human individuals. General study points: Exclusively blood specimens were collected; tissue repertoires likely differ.

This clone showed up just once. Antigen unknown. This CDR3 is also generated by other DNA sequences in the sample. The CDR3 consists of 15 residues. Germline values: CDR1 KGHSH, CDR2 LQKENI. V was trimmed by 3 bases and J by 0 bases, leaving 12 bases between them. Per sorted-subset replicate PCR, input was approximately 200 ng DNA, representing tens of thousands of T cell genomes. Libraries were prepared by immunoSEQ multiplex PCR; TCRdb keeps only in-frame clonotypes and omits some of them. This table has about 2 million clones, about 95% appearing once. Partitioning of CD4+ cells yielded a CD45RA+ naive subset and a CD45RA-negative memory subset.

This receptor was taken from a man younger than 30 in good health. Material: naive CD4+ T cells sorted from blood. Subset denoted: CD45RA+ positively selected. The J gene is TRBJ2-7, the V gene TRBV18, with D possibly being TRBD1 (6 bases). The CDR3: CASSPQTGSSYEQYF. Written as DNA, the CDR3 is TGTGCCAGCTCACCCCAAACAGGGAGCTCCTACGAGCAGTACTTC.